The clone carrying this TCR beta chain has just one count. Its antigen is unidentified. CDR3 length: 15 amino acids. CDR1 and CDR2 (germline): LNHDA, SQIVND (reference sequence). Trimming removed 0 bases from V and 3 bases from J, with 8 bases in between. The entry originates in a study of shared clonotypes between healthy human individuals. Overall study results and limits: For sorted subsets, rarefaction showed incomplete sequencing despite large depth.

TCRdb's copy holds only in-frame clones and misses some; the assay was immunoSEQ multiplex PCR. The sample contains under 2,500,000 clones, approximately 96% of which appear only once. The genes are TRBV19 and TRBJ2-2, with D possibly TRBD2 on 5 matching bases. The sample was naive CD4+ T cells sorted from blood. As for subset: CD45RA+ positively selected. This TCR derives from a man aged 18 to 30 in good health. The CDR3 region is CASSIERVDTGELFF. Here the CDR3 DNA reads TGTGCCAGTAGTATAGAGAGGGTGGACACCGGGGAGCTGTTTTTT.